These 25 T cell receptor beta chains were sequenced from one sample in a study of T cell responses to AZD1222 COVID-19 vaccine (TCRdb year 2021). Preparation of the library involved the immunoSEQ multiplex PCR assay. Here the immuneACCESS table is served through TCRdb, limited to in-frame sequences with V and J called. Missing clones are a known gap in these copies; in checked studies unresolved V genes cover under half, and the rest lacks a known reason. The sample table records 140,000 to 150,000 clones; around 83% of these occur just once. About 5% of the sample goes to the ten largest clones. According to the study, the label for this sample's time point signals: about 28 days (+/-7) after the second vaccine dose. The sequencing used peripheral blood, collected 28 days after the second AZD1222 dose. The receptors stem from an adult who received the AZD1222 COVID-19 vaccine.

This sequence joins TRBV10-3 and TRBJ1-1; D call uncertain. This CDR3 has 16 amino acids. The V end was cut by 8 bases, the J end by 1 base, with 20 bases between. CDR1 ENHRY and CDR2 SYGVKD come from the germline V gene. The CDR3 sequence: CAISPSEAPENTEAFF. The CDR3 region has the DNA TGTGCCATCTCCCCCTCGGAGGCGCCGGAGAACACTGAAGCTTTCTTT.

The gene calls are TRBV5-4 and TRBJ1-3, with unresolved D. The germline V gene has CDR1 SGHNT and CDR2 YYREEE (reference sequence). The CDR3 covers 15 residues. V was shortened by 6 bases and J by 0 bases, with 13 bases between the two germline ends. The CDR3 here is CASTPGGNSGNTIYF. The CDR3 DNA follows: TGTGCCAGCACCCCGGGAGGAAACTCTGGAAACACCATATATTTT.

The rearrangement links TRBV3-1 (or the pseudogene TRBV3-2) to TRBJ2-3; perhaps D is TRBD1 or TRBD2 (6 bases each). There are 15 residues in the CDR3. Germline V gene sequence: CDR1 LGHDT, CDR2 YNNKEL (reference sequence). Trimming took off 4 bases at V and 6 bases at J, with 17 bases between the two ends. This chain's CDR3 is CASSPLGAGLDTQYF. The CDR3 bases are TGTGCCAGCAGCCCCCTGGGGGCGGGGTTGGATACGCAGTATTTT.

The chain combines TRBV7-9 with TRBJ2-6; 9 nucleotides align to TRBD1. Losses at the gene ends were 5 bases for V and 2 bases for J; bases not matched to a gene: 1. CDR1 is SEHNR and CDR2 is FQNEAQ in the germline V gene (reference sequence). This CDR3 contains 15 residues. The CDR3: CASSGDRAGANVLTF. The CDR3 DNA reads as TGTGCCAGCAGCGGGGACAGGGCTGGGGCCAACGTCCTGACTTTC. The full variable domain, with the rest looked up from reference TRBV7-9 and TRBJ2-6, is DTGVSQNPRHKITKRGQNVTFRCDPISEHNRLYWYRQTLGQGPEFLTYFQNEAQLEKSRLLSDRFSAERPKGSFSTLEIQRTEQGDSAMYLCASSGDRAGANVLTFGAGSRLTVL.

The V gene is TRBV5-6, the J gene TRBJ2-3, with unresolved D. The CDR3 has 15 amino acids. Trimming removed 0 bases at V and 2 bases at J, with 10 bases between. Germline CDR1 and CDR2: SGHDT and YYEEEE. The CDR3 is CASSLATGTTDTQYF. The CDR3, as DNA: TGTGCCAGCAGCTTGGCCACCGGCACCACAGATACGCAGTATTTT.

CDR3 loop: CASSLWGQASMNTEAFF. CDR3 DNA: TGCGCCAGCAGCTTGTGGGGACAGGCGAGCATGAACACTGAAGCTTTCTTT. This sequence joins TRBV5-1 and TRBJ1-1; 8 bases are shared with TRBD1. Trimming cost V 1 base and J 0 bases; bases outside gene matches: 8. CDR3 length: 17 residues. CDR1 and CDR2 (germline): SGHRS, YFSETQ.

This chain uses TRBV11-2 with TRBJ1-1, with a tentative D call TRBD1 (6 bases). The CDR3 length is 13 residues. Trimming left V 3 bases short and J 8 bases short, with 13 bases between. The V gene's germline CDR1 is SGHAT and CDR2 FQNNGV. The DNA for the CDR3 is TGTGCCAGCAGCTTCTACAGGGACTCCGAAGCTTTCTTT. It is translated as CASSFYRDSEAFF. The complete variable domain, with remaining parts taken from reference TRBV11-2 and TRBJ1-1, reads EAGVAQSPRYKIIEKRQSVAFWCNPISGHATLYWYQQILGQGPKLLIQFQNNGVVDDSQLPKDRFSAERLKGVDSTLKIQPAKLEDSAVYLCASSFYRDSEAFFGQGTRLTVV.

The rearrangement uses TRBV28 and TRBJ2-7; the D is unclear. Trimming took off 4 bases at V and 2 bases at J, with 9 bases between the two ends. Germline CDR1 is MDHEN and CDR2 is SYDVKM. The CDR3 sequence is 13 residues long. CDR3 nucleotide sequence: TGTGCCAGCAGTTCGGACCCTACCTACGAGCAGTACTTC. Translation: CASSSDPTYEQYF.

The CDR3 is CASSLEGQPGYTF. The CDR3 nucleotides read TGCGCCAGCAGCTTGGAGGGACAGCCCGGCTACACCTTC. V gene TRBV5-1 combines with J gene TRBJ1-2; 7 bases fit TRBD1. Trimming took 0 bases from V and 8 from J; bases not matched to a gene: 4. The CDR3 consists of 13 residues. CDR1 is SGHRS, CDR2 YFSETQ, per germline.

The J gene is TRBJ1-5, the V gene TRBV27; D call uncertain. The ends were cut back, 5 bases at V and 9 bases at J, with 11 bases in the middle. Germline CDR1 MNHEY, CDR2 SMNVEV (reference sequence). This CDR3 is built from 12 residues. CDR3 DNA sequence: TGTGCCAGCAGTCCCGCGGTTGGGCCCCAGCATTTT. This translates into CASSPAVGPQHF.

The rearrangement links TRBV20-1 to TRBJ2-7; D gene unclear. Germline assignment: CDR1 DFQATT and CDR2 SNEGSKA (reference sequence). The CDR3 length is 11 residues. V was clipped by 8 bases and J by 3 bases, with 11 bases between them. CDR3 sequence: CSTWTDYEQYF. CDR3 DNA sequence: TGCAGTACTTGGACGGACTACGAGCAGTACTTC.

The CDR3 sequence is CASSSPPSSLFYEQYF. CDR3 nucleotide sequence: TGTGCCAGCAGTTCGCCCCCCAGCAGCCTGTTCTACGAGCAGTACTTC. V gene TRBV6-5 combines with J gene TRBJ2-7; D unresolved. Per the germline V gene, CDR1 is MNHEY and CDR2 is SVGAGI. The CDR3 length is 16 residues. V gave up 4 bases and J gave up 3 bases, with 19 bases separating them.

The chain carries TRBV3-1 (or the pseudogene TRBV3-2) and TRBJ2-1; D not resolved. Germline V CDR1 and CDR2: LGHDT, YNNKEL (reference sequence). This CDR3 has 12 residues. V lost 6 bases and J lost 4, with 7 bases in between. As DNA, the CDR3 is TGTGCCAGCAGTCATGAGTACAATGAGCAGTTCTTC. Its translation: CASSHEYNEQFF.

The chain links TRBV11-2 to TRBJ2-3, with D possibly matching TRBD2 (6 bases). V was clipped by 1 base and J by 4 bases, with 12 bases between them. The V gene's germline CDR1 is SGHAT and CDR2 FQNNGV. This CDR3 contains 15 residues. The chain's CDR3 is CASSLGLVRADTQYF. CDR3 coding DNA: TGTGCCAGCAGCTTAGGACTAGTAAGGGCAGATACGCAGTATTTT.

CDR3 coding DNA: TGTGCCAGCAGCTTTGCGACAGGGATGAACACTGAAGCTTTCTTT. It translates to CASSFATGMNTEAFF. V is TRBV7-6 and J is TRBJ1-1; 7 bases align to TRBD1. Trimming removed 3 bases from V and 0 bases from J; junction bases left unmatched: 4. The CDR3 covers 15 residues. Germline assignment: CDR1 SGHVS and CDR2 FNYEAQ.

Here the CDR3 reads CATRGIAGVSYEQYF. The CDR3 nucleotides are TGTGCCACCAGGGGTATAGCGGGGGTTTCCTACGAGCAGTACTTC. The chain carries TRBV6-5 and TRBJ2-7; TRBD2 agrees at 9 bases. V dropped 10 bases and J dropped 1; count of bases not matched to a gene: 11. CDR1 is MNHEY, CDR2 SVGAGI, per germline. CDR3 size: 15 residues.

The CDR3 nucleotides read TGCGCCAGCAGTCCTCATCCCAGGTCGCATCCCAATTCACCCCTCCACTTT. It codes for CASSPHPRSHPNSPLHF. The V and J genes are TRBV23-1 and TRBJ1-6; D not resolved. TRBV23-1 falls under the ORF class, with uncertain function. The ends were cut back, 4 bases at V and 7 bases at J, with 20 bases in the middle. The CDR3 runs 17 residues.

CDR3 sequence (DNA): TGTGCCAGCAGCCCTCCCCCCCGGGTAGGAAACACCATATATTTT. Its translation: CASSPPPRVGNTIYF. The chain recombines TRBV7-9 with TRBJ1-3; D is unclear. The CDR3 extends over 15 amino acids. CDR1 and CDR2 from the germline V gene are SEHNR and FQNEAQ (reference sequence). The V end lost 5 bases, the J end lost 4 bases, and 15 bases lay between the germline ends.

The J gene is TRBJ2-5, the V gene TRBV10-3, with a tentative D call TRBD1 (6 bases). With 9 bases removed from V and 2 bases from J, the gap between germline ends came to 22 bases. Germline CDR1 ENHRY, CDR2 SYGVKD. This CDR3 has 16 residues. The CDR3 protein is CAIAEGSGAPQETQYF. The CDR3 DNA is TGTGCCATTGCGGAAGGGTCAGGGGCCCCGCAAGAGACCCAGTACTTC.

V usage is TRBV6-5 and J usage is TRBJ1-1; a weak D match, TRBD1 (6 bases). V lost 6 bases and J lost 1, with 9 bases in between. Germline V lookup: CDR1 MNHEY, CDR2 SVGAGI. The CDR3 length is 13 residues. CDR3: CASRSTGNTEAFF. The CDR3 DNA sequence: TGTGCCAGCAGATCGACAGGGAACACTGAAGCTTTCTTT.

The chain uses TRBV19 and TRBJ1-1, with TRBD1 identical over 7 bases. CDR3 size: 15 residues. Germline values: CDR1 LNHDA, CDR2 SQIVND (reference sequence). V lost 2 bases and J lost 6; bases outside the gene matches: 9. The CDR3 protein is CASSIYQGVGAEAFF. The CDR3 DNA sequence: TGTGCCAGTAGTATATACCAGGGGGTTGGGGCTGAAGCTTTCTTT.

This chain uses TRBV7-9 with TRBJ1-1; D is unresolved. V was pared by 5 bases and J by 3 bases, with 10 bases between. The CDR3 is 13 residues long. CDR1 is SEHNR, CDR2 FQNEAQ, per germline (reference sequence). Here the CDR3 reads CASSGSSYTEAFF. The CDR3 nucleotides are TGTGCCAGCAGCGGCTCCTCGTACACTGAAGCTTTCTTT.

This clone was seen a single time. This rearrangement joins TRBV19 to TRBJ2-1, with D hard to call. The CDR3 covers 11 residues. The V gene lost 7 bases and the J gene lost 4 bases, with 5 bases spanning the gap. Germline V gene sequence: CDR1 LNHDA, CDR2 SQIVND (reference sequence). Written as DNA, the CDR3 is TGTGCCAGTATGGGATACAATGAGCAGTTCTTC. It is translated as CASMGYNEQFF. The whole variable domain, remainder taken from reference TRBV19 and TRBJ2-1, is DGGITQSPKYLFRKEGQNVTLSCEQNLNHDAMYWYRQDPGQGLRLIYYSQIVNDFQKGDIAEGYSVSREKKESFPLTVTSAQKNPTAFYLCASMGYNEQFFGPGTRLTVL.

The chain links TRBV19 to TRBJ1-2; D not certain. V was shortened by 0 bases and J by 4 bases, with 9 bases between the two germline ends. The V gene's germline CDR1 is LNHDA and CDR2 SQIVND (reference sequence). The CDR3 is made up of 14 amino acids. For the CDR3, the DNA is TGTGCCAGTAGTATAGAATTGGACTCCTATGGCTACACCTTC. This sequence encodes CASSIELDSYGYTF.

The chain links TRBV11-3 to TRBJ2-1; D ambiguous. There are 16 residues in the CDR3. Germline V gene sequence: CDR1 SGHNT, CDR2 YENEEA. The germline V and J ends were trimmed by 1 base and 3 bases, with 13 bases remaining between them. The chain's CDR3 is CASSLAPGVGYNEQFF. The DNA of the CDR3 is TGTGCCAGCAGCTTAGCTCCCGGCGTTGGCTACAATGAGCAGTTCTTC.